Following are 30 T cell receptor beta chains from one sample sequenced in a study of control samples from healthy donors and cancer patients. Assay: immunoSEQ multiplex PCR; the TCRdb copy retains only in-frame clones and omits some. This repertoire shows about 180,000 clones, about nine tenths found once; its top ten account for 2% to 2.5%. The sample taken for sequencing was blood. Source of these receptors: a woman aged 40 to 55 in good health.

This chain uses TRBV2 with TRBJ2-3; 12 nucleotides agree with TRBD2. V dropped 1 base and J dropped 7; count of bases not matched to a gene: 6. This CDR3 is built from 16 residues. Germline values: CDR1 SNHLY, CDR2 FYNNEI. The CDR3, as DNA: TGTGCCAGCAGTGAAGGAGCTAGCGGGGGGGGATATACGCAGTATTTT. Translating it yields CASSEGASGGGYTQYF.

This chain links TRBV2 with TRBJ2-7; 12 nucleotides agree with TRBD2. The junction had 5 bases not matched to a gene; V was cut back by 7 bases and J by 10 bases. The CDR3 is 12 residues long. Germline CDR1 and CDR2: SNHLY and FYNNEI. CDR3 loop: CASTWTSGEQYF. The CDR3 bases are TGTGCCAGCACCTGGACTAGCGGGGAACAGTACTTC.

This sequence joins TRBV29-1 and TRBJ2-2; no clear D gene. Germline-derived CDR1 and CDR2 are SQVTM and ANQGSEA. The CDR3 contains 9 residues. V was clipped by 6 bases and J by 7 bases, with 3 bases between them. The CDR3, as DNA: TGCAGCGTGCACGGGGAGCTGTTTTTT. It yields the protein CSVHGELFF.

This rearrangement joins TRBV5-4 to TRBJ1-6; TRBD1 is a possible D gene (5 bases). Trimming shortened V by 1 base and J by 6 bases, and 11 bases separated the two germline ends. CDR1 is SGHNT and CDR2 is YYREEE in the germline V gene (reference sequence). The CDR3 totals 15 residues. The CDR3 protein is CASSLWSGSNSPLHF. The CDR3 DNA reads TGTGCCAGCAGCTTGTGGTCAGGGAGTAATTCACCCCTCCACTTT.

The DNA of the CDR3 is TGTGCCACAGCGGTGGGTGACGGAAACACCATATATTTT. Translating it yields CATAVGDGNTIYF. The V gene is TRBV6-5, the J gene TRBJ1-3; D is unclear. V lost 10 bases and J lost 4, with 14 bases in between. The CDR3 covers 13 residues. From germline, CDR1 is MNHEY and CDR2 SVGAGI.

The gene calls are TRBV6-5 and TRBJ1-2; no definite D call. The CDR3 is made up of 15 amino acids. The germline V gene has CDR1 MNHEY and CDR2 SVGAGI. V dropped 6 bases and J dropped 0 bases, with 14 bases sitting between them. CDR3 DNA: TGTGCCAGCAGGGCGGGAGGTCAAGCTAACTATGGCTACACCTTC. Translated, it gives CASRAGGQANYGYTF.

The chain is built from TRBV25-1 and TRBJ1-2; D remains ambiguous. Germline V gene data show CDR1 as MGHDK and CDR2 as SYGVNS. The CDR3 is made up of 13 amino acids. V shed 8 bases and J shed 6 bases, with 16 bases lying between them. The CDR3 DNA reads TGTGCCAGCGTTGGTGCAGGTCCGAATGGCTACACCTTC. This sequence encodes CASVGAGPNGYTF.

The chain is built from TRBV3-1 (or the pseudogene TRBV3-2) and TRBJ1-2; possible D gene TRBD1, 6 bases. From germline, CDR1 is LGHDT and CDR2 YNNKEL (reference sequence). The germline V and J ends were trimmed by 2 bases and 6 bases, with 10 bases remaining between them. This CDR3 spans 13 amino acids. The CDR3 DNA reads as TGTGCCAGCAGCCAACTACAGGGAGATGGCTACACCTTC. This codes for CASSQLQGDGYTF.

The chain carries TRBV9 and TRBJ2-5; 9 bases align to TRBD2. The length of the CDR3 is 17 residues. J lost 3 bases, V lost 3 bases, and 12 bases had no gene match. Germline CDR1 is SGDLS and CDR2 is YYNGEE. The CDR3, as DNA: TGTGCCAGCAGCGACCACAAGCGGGGGGTCGTCAAAGAGACCCAGTACTTC. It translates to CASSDHKRGVVKETQYF.

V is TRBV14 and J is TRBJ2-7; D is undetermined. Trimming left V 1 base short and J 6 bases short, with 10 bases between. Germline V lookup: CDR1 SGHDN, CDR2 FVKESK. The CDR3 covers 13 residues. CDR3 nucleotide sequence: TGTGCCAGCAGCCAAGTTTTCGCGGCCGAGCAGTACTTC. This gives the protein CASSQVFAAEQYF.

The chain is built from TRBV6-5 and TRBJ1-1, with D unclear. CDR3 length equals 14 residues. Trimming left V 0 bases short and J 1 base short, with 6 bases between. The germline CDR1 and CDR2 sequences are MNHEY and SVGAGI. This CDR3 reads CASSYSPRNTEAFF. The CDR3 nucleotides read TGTGCCAGCAGTTACTCCCCCAGGAACACTGAAGCTTTCTTT.

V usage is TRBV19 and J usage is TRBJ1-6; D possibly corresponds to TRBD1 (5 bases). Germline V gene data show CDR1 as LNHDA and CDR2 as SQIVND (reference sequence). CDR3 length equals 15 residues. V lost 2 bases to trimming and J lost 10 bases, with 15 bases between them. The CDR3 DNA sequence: TGTGCCAGTAGTATACCGGGGACCGTTGAATCACCCCTCCACTTT. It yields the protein CASSIPGTVESPLHF.

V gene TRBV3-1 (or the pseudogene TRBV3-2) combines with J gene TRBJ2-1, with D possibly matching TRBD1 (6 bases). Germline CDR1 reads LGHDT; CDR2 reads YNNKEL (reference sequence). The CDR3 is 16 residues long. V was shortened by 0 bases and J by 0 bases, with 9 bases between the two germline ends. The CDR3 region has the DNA TGTGCCAGCAGCCAAGATCCACAGGGCTCCTACAATGAGCAGTTCTTC. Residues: CASSQDPQGSYNEQFF.

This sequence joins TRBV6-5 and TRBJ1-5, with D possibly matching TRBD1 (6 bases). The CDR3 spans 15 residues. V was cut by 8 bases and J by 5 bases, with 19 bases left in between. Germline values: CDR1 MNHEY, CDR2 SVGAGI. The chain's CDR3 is CASRRTNRDDQPQHF. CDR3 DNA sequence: TGTGCCAGCCGTAGAACTAACAGGGATGATCAGCCCCAGCATTTT.

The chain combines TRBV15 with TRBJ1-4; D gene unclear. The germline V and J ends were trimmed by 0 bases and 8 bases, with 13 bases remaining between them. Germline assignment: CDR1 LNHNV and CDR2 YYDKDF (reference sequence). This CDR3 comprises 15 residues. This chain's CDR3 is CATSRDLQAGEKLFF. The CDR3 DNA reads TGTGCCACCAGCAGAGATTTGCAGGCCGGGGAAAAACTGTTTTTT.

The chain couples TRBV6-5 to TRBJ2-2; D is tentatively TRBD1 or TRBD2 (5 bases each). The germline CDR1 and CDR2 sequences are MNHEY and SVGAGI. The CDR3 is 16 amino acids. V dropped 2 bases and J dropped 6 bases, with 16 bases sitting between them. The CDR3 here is CASSYRGTGNPGELFF. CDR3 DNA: TGTGCCAGCAGTTACCGAGGGACCGGAAATCCCGGGGAGCTGTTTTTT.

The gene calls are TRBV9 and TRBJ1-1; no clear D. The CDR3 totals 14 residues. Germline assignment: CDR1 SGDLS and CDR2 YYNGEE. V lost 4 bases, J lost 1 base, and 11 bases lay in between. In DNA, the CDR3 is TGTGCCAGCAGCCAGGCTTTACAGAACACTGAAGCTTTCTTT. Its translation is CASSQALQNTEAFF.

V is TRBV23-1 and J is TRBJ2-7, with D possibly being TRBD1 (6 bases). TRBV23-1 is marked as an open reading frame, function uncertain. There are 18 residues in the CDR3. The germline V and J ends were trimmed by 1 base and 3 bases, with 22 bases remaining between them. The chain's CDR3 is CASSQFRGEQPKLYEQYF. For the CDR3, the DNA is TGCGCCAGCAGTCAATTCAGGGGAGAACAACCCAAACTCTACGAGCAGTACTTC.

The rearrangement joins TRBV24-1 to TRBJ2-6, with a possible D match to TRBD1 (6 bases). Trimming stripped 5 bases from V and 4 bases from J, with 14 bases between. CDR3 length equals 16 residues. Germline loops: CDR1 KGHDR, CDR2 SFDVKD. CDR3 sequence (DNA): TGTGCCACCAGTGGGACAGAGTTGGGAGGGGCCAACGTCCTGACTTTC. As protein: CATSGTELGGANVLTF.

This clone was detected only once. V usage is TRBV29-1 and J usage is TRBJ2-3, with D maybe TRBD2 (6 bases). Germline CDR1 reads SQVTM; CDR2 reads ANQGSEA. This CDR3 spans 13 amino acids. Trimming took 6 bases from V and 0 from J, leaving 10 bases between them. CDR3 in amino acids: CSVSGTSTDTQYF. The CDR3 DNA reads TGCAGCGTGTCCGGGACTAGCACAGATACGCAGTATTTT.

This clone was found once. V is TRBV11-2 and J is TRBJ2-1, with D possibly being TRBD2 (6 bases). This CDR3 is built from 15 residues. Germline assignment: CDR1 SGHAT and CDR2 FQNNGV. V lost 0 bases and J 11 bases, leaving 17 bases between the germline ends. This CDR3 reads CASSLERGNLAQQFF. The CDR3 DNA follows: TGTGCCAGCAGCTTAGAGCGGGGAAATCTCGCCCAGCAGTTCTTC.

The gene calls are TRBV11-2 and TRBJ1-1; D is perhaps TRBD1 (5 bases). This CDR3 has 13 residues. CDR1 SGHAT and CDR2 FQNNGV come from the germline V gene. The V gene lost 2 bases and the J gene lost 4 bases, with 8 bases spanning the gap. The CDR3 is CASSLSGSTEAFF. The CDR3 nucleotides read TGTGCCAGCAGCTTATCAGGGAGCACTGAAGCTTTCTTT.

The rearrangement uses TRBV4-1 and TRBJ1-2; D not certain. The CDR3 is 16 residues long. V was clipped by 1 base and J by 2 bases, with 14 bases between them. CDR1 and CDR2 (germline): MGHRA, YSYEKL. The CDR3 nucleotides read TGCGCCAGCAGCCAAGCGCCCGCCTTGATGAACTATGGCTACACCTTC. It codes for CASSQAPALMNYGYTF.

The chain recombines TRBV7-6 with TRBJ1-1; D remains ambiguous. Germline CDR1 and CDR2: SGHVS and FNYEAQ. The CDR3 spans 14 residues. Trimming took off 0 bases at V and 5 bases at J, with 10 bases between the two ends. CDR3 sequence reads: CASSLAGVRTEAFF. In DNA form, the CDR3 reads TGTGCCAGCAGCTTAGCCGGGGTGAGGACTGAAGCTTTCTTT.

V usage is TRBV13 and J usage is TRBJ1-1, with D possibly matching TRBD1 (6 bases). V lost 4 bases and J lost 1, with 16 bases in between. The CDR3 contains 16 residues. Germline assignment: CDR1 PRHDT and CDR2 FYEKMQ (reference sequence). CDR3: CASSSYVLTGNTEAFF. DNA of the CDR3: TGTGCCAGCAGCTCTTACGTTTTGACAGGGAACACTGAAGCTTTCTTT.

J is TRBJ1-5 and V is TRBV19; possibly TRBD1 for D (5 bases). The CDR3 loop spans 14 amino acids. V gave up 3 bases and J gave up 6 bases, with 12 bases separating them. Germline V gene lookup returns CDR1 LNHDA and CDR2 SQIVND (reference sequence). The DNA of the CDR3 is TGTGCCAGTAGTATGAGTCAGGGCGGTCAGCCCCAGCATTTT. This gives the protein CASSMSQGGQPQHF.

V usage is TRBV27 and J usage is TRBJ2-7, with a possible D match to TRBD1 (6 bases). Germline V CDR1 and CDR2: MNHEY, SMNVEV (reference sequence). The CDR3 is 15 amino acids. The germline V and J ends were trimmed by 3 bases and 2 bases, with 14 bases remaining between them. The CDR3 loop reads CASSFSDRNPYEQYF. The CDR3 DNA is TGTGCCAGCAGTTTCTCCGACAGGAATCCCTACGAGCAGTACTTC.

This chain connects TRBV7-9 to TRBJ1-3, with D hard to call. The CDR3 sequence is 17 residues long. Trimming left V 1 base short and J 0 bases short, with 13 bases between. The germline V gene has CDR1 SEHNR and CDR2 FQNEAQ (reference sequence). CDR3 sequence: CASSLGEGRTSGNTIYF. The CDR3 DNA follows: TGTGCCAGCAGCTTAGGGGAAGGACGGACCTCTGGAAACACCATATATTTT.

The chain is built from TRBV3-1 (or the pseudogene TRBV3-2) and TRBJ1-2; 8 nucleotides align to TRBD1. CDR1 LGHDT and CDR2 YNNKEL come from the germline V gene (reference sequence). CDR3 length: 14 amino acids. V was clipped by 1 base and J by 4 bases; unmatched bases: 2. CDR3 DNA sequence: TGTGCCAGCAGCCAAGCACAGGGGGTCTATGGCTACACCTTC. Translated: CASSQAQGVYGYTF.

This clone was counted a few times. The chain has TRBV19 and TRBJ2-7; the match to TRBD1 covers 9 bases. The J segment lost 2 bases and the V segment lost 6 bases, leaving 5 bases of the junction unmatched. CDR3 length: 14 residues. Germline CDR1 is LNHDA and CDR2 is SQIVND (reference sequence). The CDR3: CASSPGTGTYEQYF. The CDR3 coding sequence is TGTGCCAGTAGCCCCGGGACAGGGACCTACGAGCAGTACTTC.